This T cell receptor (beta chain) was recorded in a study of T-cell memory formation after mild COVID-19. TCRdb recomputed calls from the 5' RACE reads with MiXCR, one row per CDR3 protein. The profile shows 110,000 to 150,000 distinct CDR3 sequences, 14% to 15% of them singletons. Remarks on this clonotype: Its antigen remains unknown.

General study results and limits: CD4+ contracting clones were found mainly in CM and EM, and CD8+ ones in EMRA. Later expanders leaned CD4+, whereas clones that contracted between day 15 and 85 were balanced CD4/CD8.

The V gene lost 3 bases and the J gene lost 7 bases, with 9 bases spanning the gap. The germline V gene encodes CDR1 SQVTM and CDR2 ANQGSEA. This CDR3 has 11 residues. The receptor was derived from an adult woman who had mild COVID-19 (a few samples of this study predate the infection). Cell type and time point are not known. The chain recombines TRBV29-1 with TRBJ1-1; D is ambiguous. Sequenced: PBMCs or a T cell subset sorted from them (not recorded which). The CDR3 is CSVDMGREAFF. The DNA of the CDR3 is TGCAGCGTTGACATGGGCCGTGAAGCTTTCTTT. The complete variable domain, with remaining parts taken from reference TRBV29-1 and TRBJ1-1, reads SAVISQKPSRDICQRGTSLTIQCQVDSQVTMMFWYRQQPGQSLTLIATANQGSEATYESGFVIDKFPISRPNLTFSTLTVSNMSPEDSSIYLCSVDMGREAFFGQGTRLTVV.